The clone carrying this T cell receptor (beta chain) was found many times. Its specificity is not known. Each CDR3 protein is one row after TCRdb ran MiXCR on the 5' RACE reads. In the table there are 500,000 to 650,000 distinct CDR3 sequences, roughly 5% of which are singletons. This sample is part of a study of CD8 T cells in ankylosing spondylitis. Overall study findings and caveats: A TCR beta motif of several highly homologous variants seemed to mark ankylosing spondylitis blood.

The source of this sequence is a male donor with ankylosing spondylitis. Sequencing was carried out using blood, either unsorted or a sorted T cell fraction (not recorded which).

Written as DNA, the CDR3 is TGCAGCGTTGAAGACAAGACAGATTCCTACGAGCAGTACTTC. It encodes CSVEDKTDSYEQYF. The V gene is TRBV29-1, the J gene TRBJ2-7; TRBD1 is a possible D gene (5 bases). Germline V gives CDR1 SQVTM, CDR2 ANQGSEA. V lost 0 bases, J lost 1 base, and 10 bases lay in between. This CDR3 is built from 14 residues.